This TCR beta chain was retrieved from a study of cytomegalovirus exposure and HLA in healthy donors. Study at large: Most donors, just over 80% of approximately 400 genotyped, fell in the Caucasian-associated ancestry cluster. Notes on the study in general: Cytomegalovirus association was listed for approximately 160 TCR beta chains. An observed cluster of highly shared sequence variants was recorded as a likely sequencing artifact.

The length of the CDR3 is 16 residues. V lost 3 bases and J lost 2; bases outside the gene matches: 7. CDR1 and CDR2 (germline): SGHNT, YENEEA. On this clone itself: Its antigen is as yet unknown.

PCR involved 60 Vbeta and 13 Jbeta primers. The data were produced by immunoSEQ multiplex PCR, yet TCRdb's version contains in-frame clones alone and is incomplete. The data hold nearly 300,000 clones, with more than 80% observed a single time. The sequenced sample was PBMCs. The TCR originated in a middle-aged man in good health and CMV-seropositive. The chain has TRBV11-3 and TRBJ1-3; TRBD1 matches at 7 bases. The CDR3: CASSLGGQAAGNTIYF. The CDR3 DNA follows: TGTGCCAGCAGCTTGGGAGGACAGGCTGCTGGAAACACCATATATTTT.